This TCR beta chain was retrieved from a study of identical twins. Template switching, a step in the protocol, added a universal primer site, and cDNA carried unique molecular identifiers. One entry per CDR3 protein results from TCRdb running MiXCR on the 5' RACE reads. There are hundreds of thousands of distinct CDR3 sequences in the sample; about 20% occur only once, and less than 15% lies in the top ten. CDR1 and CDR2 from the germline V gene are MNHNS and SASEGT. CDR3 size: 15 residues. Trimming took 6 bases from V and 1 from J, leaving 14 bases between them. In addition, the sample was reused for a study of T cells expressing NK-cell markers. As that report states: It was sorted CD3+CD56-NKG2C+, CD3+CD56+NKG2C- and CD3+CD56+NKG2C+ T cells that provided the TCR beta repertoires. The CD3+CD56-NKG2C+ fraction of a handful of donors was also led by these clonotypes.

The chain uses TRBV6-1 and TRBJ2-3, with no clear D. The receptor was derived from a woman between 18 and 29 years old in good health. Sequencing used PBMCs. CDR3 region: CASRRSRVGTDTQYF. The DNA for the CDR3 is TGTGCCAGCAGGCGTAGCCGGGTTGGCACAGATACGCAGTATTTT.